This T cell receptor (beta chain) appears in the sequencing data of a study of Ad26.COV2.S vaccination and SARS-CoV-2 variants (dated by TCRdb to the early 2020s). Study-level background: Donors in the vaccine arm were drawn from COV1001, a phase I-IIa trial of Ad26.COV2.S in healthy adults that was multicentre, randomized, double-blind and placebo-controlled. Sequencing of the TCRbeta repertoire served to evaluate the specificity and breadth of SARS-CoV-2-reactive T cell receptors following Ad26.COV2.S vaccination. Ad26.COV2.S was administered intramuscularly at a dose of 5x10^10 or 1x10^11 viral particles, either as one shot or as two shots given 56 days apart. The TCR-sequenced set comprised about 32 samples: around 20 Ad26.COV2.S vaccine recipients, 5 placebo recipients and 8 SARS-CoV-2 convalescent individuals. Blinding of investigators to trial group allocation was maintained during experiments and outcome assessment. Participants in the trial were split at random into five groups of five each, receiving low-dose or high-dose Ad26.COV2.S once or twice, or else placebo on both occasions. The paper as a whole reports these results and caveats: The study was not powered to compare responses between vaccine doses or regimens. Ad26.COV2.S recipients had higher spike-specific TCR breadth than placebo recipients (P = 0.0014). Non-spike TCR breadth was comparable between vaccine and placebo recipients, consistent with the vaccine containing only spike. According to the authors, total T cell responses may have been underestimated by the TCR breadth and depth analyses. After vaccination, substantial breadth of spike-specific CD8+ and CD4+ T cell responses was reported.

The immunoSEQ Assay was used to sequence TCRbeta CDR3 regions. After extraction, genomic DNA underwent amplification by bias-controlled multiplex PCR, followed by high-throughput sequencing. The authors processed their data as follows. To quantify the absolute abundance of every unique TCRbeta CDR3 region, sequences were collapsed and filtered. T cell fraction was estimated by normalization of TCRbeta template counts to usable DNA, with usable DNA being measured through amplification of reference genes present in all nucleated cells. Repertoire TCRs were annotated as SARS-CoV-2-specific when V gene, CDR3 amino acid sequence and J gene were exactly matched to a known reactive TCR set. The reference SARS-CoV-2 TCR set was derived from MIRA and filtered for enrichment in COVID-19-positive ImmuneCODE repertoires, a step that removed public or cross-reactive TCRs. Using the MIRA antigens, annotated TCRs were further analysed by specific ORF or by position within an ORF. Depth was the summed frequency of annotated unique rearrangements, while breadth was defined as annotated unique rearrangements over total unique productive rearrangements. Two-sided Wilcoxon rank-sum tests were used to compare TCR breadth between groups. Held by TCRdb, this immuneACCESS table contains in-frame sequences only and omits some clones. Under half of the omission traces to an unresolved V gene where checked; the cause of the rest is unknown. The V and J calls and clone size are taken from that table; D and trimming were inferred from the DNA. The sample table records approximately 350,000 clones; more than 75% of these occur just once. About 3.5% of the sample lies in the top ten.

Relative to germline, V is 4 bases shorter and J is 3 bases shorter, with 8 bases between their ends. Reading the germline V gene gives CDR1 KGHDR and CDR2 SFDVKD. The CDR3 runs 13 amino acids, cysteine and phenylalanine included. Only the CDR3 DNA stays, 39 bases, in frame from base 1. As concerns this clone: This receptor's antigen is unknown. No base quality information exists; no much larger clone differs at one position.

What the treatment or condition label conveys for this sample: about 20 received Ad26.COV2.S at low or high dose, single or two shots; roughly five received placebo; per-sample allocation not given. Repertoires of vaccine and placebo recipients were sequenced from samples taken on day 63 after the first injection. Cohort 1b enrolled some 25 adults aged 18-55 years at a single site in Boston, USA, between 29 July and 7 August 2020. Ad26.COV2.S was a replication-incompetent adenovirus type 26 vector expressing a prefusion-stabilized SARS-CoV-2 spike protein from the original Wuhan strain. This sequence was found in a person aged 18-60 years who received the Ad26.COV2.S COVID-19 vaccine or a placebo. In this chain, TRBV24-1 is recombined with TRBJ1-2; the D segment cannot be called with confidence. This sample comprised peripheral blood, obtained in a trial of Ad26.COV2.S vaccine versus placebo. The sequenced DNA: TGTGCCACCAGTGACGGCAGAGACTATGGCTACACCTTC. It encodes CATSDGRDYGYTF.